This T cell receptor beta chain was sequenced for a study of blood T cell repertoires in COVID-19. Germline values: CDR1 LGHDT, CDR2 YNNKEL (reference sequence). There are 15 residues in the CDR3. Unmatched junction bases numbered 11, after V lost 4 bases and J lost 6 bases. Measured with immunoSEQ multiplex PCR; TCRdb has only the in-frame clones, and not every one. The sample yields tens of thousands of clones, around 87% seen once. The sample comprised peripheral blood. V gene TRBV3-1 (or the pseudogene TRBV3-2) combines with J gene TRBJ1-1; TRBD1 agrees at 7 bases. This sequence was found in an elderly man with active or convalescent COVID-19. CDR3: CASSRRTEGAAEAFF. The CDR3 DNA reads TGTGCCAGCAGCCGCAGGACGGAGGGGGCAGCTGAAGCTTTCTTT.